The 18 T cell receptor beta chains in this list originate from one sample, sequenced in a study of blood T cell repertoires in COVID-19. Sequenced by immunoSEQ multiplex PCR; TCRdb stores in-frame clones only, minus some. There are 250,000 to 400,000 clones in the sample; roughly 85% occur only once, and 1.9% lies in the top ten. Sample: PBMCs or T cells enriched from blood (not recorded which). These TCRs come from a woman aged 25 to 45 who had been exposed to COVID-19.

The chain recombines TRBV18 with TRBJ1-2; D is perhaps TRBD1 (6 bases). The CDR3 is 14 residues long. Trimming left V 3 bases short and J 3 bases short, with 11 bases between. The germline CDR1 and CDR2 sequences are KGHSH and LQKENI. In nucleotides, the CDR3 is TGTGCCAGCTCACCGACAGGAGATTACTATGGCTACACCTTC. Its translation is CASSPTGDYYGYTF.

The rearrangement joins TRBV5-1 to TRBJ1-2; TRBD1 is a possible D gene (6 bases). The CDR3 has 13 amino acids. V dropped 4 bases and J dropped 8 bases, with 15 bases sitting between them. Germline values: CDR1 SGHRS, CDR2 YFSETQ. CDR3 sequence (DNA): TGCGCCAGCAGCCCCGGGGGGGCCTACGGCTACACCTTC. Its translation is CASSPGGAYGYTF.

The rearrangement joins TRBV4-3 to TRBJ1-3, with D unresolved. CDR3 size: 15 residues. Per germline, CDR1 LGHNA and CDR2 YSLEER. V lost 0 bases and J 0 bases, leaving 6 bases between the germline ends. CDR3 loop: CASSQDLSSGNTIYF. Here the CDR3 DNA reads TGCGCCAGCAGCCAAGATCTCAGCTCTGGAAACACCATATATTTT.

This clone was seen only once. This rearrangement joins TRBV6-2 or TRBV6-3 to TRBJ2-1; 13 bases fit TRBD2. Germline-derived CDR1 and CDR2 are MNHEY and SVGEGT. The junction had 16 bases not matched to a gene; V was cut back by 2 bases and J by 6 bases. The CDR3 extends over 20 amino acids. The CDR3: CASSYPFFGTSGVAVNEQFF. CDR3 nucleotides: TGTGCCAGCAGTTACCCCTTTTTTGGGACTAGCGGGGTGGCCGTCAATGAGCAGTTCTTC.

The V call is TRBV11-1, the J call TRBJ2-5; 8 nucleotides align to TRBD2. Unmatched junction bases numbered 3, after V lost 1 base and J lost 2 bases. Germline V gene lookup returns CDR1 SGHAT and CDR2 FQDESV (reference sequence). This CDR3 comprises 15 residues. The CDR3 loop reads CASSLGGTRQETQYF. CDR3 nucleotide sequence: TGTGCCAGCAGCTTAGGAGGGACTAGACAAGAGACCCAGTACTTC.

V and J are TRBV30 and TRBJ1-4, with a possible D match to TRBD1 (5 bases). CDR1 and CDR2 from the germline V gene are GTSNPN and SVGIG (reference sequence). The V and J ends lost 0 bases and 8 bases respectively, with 13 bases between them. The CDR3 has 14 residues. CDR3 residues: CAWSVGQGGEKLFF. CDR3 nucleotide sequence: TGTGCCTGGAGTGTGGGTCAGGGTGGGGAAAAACTGTTTTTT.

The gene calls are TRBV14 and TRBJ2-7; D is perhaps TRBD1 (6 bases). V lost 0 bases and J lost 2, with 11 bases in between. The CDR3 totals 15 residues. Germline assignment: CDR1 SGHDN and CDR2 FVKESK. The CDR3 region is CASSQDIGGTYEQYF. The CDR3, as DNA: TGTGCCAGCAGCCAAGATATTGGGGGCACCTACGAGCAGTACTTC.

This chain joins TRBV7-2 and TRBJ2-2, with D uncertain. This CDR3 contains 14 residues. Germline lookup yields CDR1 SGHTA and CDR2 FQGNSA. V dropped 3 bases and J dropped 9 bases, with 14 bases sitting between them. CDR3 in DNA: TGTGCCAGCAGCTTTCCCAACCCAACTCGGGAGCTGTTTTTT. Protein product: CASSFPNPTRELFF.

This clone was found many times. J is TRBJ2-2 and V is TRBV5-1; a possible D gene is TRBD2 (5 bases). The germline V and J ends were trimmed by 10 bases and 7 bases, with 14 bases remaining between them. Germline V gene sequence: CDR1 SGHRS, CDR2 YFSETQ. There are 12 residues in the CDR3. The CDR3 nucleotides are TGCGCCGGGAGCCGGGCGGACGGGGAGCTGTTTTTT. It specifies CAGSRADGELFF. The whole variable domain, filled in from reference TRBV5-1 and TRBJ2-2, reads KAGVTQTPRYLIKTRGQQVTLSCSPISGHRSVSWYQQTPGQGLQFLFEYFSETQRNKGNFPGRFSGRQFSNSRSEMNVSTLELGDSALYLCAGSRADGELFFGEGSRLTVL.

The chain employs TRBV7-8 and TRBJ1-2, with 9 bases aligning to TRBD1. Trimming cost V 1 base and J 8 bases; bases outside gene matches: 8. CDR3 length: 15 residues. The germline V gene has CDR1 SGHVS and CDR2 FQNEAQ. The CDR3 here is CASSLGRDRVLGYTF. The CDR3, as DNA: TGTGCCAGCAGCTTAGGCCGGGACAGGGTACTCGGCTACACCTTC.

This chain links TRBV28 with TRBJ2-5; D gene uncertain. CDR3 length: 14 residues. Germline V lookup: CDR1 MDHEN, CDR2 SYDVKM. The V end lost 7 bases, the J end lost 1 base, and 13 bases lay between the germline ends. The CDR3 DNA follows: TGTGCCAGCAATATAGAGAGTTTCCAAGAGACCCAGTACTTC. Translating it yields CASNIESFQETQYF. The full variable domain, in which reference TRBV28 and TRBJ2-5 provide the parts outside the CDR3, is DVKVTQSSRYLVKRTGEKVFLECVQDMDHENMFWYRQDPGLGLRLIYFSYDVKMKEKGDIPEGYSVSREKKERFSLILESASTNQTSMYLCASNIESFQETQYFGPGTRLLVL.

The chain couples TRBV9 to TRBJ2-1; D not resolved. CDR1 and CDR2 (germline): SGDLS, YYNGEE. CDR3 length: 16 amino acids. V was pared by 0 bases and J by 0 bases, with 10 bases between. DNA of the CDR3: TGTGCCAGCAGCGTAGGAATTCTGAGCTCCTACAATGAGCAGTTCTTC. As protein: CASSVGILSSYNEQFF.

Points on this clone: At one of its ends the junction is not consistent with the germline gene, which may arise from a read error. The rearrangement uses TRBV2 and TRBJ2-7, with a possible D match to TRBD1 (6 bases). This CDR3 contains 14 residues. The V gene's germline CDR1 is SNHLY and CDR2 FYNNEI. DNA of the CDR3: TGTGCCAGCATCTTGAGCAGGGCAGGGGAATTGTGGCACTTC. This encodes CASILSRAGELWHF.

This sequence joins TRBV28 and TRBJ2-1; 12 bases fit TRBD2. V shed 6 bases, J shed 8 bases, and the junction held 8 bases outside the gene matches. Germline V gene lookup returns CDR1 MDHEN and CDR2 SYDVKM. The CDR3 totals 15 residues. CDR3 sequence: CASSGRLAGGDEQFF. CDR3 nucleotide sequence: TGTGCCAGCAGCGGAAGGCTAGCGGGGGGGGATGAGCAGTTCTTC.

Note on this clone: The junction does not match germline at one end; this may be a read error. The chain combines TRBV5-4 with TRBJ2-2; 7 bases fit TRBD1. Germline V gene data show CDR1 as SGHNT and CDR2 as YYREEE (reference sequence). This CDR3 contains 15 residues. CDR3 in amino acids: CASSLGQPNTGELFF. CDR3 sequence (DNA): TGTGCCAGCAGTTTGGGACAGCCGAACACCGGGGAGCTGTTTTTT.

This clone has more than one count but fewer than ten. This chain connects TRBV9 to TRBJ2-5; weak D call: TRBD2 (5 bases). Trimming pared 0 bases from V and 5 bases from J, leaving 11 bases between. Germline assignment: CDR1 SGDLS and CDR2 YYNGEE. The CDR3 spans 14 residues. CDR3 coding DNA: TGTGCCAGCAGCGTAGGGACCAAGCGGGAGACCCAGTACTTC. This codes for CASSVGTKRETQYF.

The chain links TRBV10-3 to TRBJ2-1, with 9 bases fitting TRBD1. Germline V gene lookup returns CDR1 ENHRY and CDR2 SYGVKD. With 8 bases clipped from V and 5 bases from J, the junction kept 19 bases outside the gene matches. This CDR3 is 18 amino acids long. CDR3 in amino acids: CAIGGATGGRLLDNEQFF. The CDR3 nucleotides are TGTGCCATCGGGGGGGCTACAGGGGGCCGCCTACTCGACAATGAGCAGTTCTTC.

Only one count was recorded for this clone. This sequence joins TRBV7-2 and TRBJ1-3; 10 bases are shared with TRBD1. Germline lookup yields CDR1 SGHTA and CDR2 FQGNSA. The CDR3 consists of 18 residues. V trimming: 1 base; J trimming: 0 bases; junction bases outside the gene matches: 6. The CDR3 here is CASSLVRDRGFSGNTIYF. CDR3 in DNA: TGTGCCAGCAGCTTAGTACGGGACAGGGGCTTCTCTGGAAACACCATATATTTT.